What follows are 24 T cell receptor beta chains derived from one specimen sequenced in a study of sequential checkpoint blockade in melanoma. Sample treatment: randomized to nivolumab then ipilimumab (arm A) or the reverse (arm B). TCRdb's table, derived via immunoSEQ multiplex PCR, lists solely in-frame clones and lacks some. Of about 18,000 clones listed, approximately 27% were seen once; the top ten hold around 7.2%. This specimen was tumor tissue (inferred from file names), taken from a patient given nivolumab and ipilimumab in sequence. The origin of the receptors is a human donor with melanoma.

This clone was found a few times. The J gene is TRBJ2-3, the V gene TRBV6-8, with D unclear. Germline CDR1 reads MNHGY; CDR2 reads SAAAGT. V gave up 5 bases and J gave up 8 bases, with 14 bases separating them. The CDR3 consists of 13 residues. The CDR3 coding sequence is TGTGCCAGCAGTCAAGAGCCCCCCGCTACGCAGTATTTT. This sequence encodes CASSQEPPATQYF.

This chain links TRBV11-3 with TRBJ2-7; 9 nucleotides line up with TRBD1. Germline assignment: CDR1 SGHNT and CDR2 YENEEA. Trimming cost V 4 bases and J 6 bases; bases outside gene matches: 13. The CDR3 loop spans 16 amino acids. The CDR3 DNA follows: TGTGCCAGCAGCTCAACCCTTAAGACAGGGGGAGGCGAGCAGTACTTC. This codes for CASSSTLKTGGGEQYF.

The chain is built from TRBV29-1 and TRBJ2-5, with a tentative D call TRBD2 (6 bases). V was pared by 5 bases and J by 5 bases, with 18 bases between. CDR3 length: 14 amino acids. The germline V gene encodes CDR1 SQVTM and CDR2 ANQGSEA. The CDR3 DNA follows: TGCAGCGTTAAACTCCCGGGACTCTGGGAGACCCAGTACTTC. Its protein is CSVKLPGLWETQYF. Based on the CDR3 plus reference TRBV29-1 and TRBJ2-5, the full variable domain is SAVISQKPSRDICQRGTSLTIQCQVDSQVTMMFWYRQQPGQSLTLIATANQGSEATYESGFVIDKFPISRPNLTFSTLTVSNMSPEDSSIYLCSVKLPGLWETQYFGPGTRLLVL.

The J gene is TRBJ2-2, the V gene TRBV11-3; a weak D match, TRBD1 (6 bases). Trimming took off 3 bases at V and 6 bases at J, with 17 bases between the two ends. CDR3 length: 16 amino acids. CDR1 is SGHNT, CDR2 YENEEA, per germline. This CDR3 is CASSLGAGVGAGELFF. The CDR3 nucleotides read TGTGCCAGCAGCTTGGGGGCAGGGGTAGGCGCCGGGGAGCTGTTTTTT.

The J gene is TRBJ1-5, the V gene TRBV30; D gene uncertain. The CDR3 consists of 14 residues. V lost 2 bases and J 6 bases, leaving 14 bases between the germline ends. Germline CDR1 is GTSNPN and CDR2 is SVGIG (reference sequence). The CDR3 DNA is TGTGCCTGGAGTTCAGGCGTCAGAGGTCAGCCCCAGCATTTT. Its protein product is CAWSSGVRGQPQHF.

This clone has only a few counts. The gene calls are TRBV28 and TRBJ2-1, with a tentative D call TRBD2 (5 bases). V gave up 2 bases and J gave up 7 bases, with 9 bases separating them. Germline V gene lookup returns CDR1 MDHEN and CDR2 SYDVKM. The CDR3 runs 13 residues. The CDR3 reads CASSLTGKNEQFF. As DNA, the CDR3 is TGTGCCAGCAGTTTAACCGGGAAGAATGAGCAGTTCTTC.

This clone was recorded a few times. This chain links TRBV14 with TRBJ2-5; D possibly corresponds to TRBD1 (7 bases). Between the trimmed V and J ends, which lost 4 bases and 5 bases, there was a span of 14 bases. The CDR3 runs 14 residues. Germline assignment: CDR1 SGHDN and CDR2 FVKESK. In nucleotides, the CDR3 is TGTGCCAGCAGCCCATATTCAGGGGGGGAGACCCAGTACTTC. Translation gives CASSPYSGGETQYF.

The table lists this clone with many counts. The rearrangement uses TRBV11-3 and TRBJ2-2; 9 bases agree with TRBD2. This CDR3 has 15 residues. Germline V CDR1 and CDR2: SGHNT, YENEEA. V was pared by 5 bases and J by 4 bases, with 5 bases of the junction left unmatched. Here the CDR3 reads CASSPSGGPTGELFF. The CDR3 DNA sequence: TGTGCCAGCAGCCCGAGCGGGGGGCCCACCGGGGAGCTGTTTTTT.

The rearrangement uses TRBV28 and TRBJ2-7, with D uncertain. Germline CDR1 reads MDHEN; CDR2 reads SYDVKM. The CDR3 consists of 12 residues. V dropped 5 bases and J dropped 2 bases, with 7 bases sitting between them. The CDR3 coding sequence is TGTGCCAGCAGTCCATCGACCTACGAGCAGTACTTC. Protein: CASSPSTYEQYF.

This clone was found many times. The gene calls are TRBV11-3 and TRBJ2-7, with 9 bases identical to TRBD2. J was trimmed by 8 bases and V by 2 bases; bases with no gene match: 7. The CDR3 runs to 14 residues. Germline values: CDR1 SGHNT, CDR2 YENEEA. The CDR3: CASSLNSGSRKQYF. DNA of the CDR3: TGTGCCAGCAGCTTAAATAGCGGGAGTAGAAAGCAGTACTTC.

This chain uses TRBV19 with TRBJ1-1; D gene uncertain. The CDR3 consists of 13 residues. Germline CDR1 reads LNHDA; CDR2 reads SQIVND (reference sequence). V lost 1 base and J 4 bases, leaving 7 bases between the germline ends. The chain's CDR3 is CASSIVLFTEAFF. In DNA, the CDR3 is TGTGCCAGTAGTATAGTCCTTTTCACTGAAGCTTTCTTT.

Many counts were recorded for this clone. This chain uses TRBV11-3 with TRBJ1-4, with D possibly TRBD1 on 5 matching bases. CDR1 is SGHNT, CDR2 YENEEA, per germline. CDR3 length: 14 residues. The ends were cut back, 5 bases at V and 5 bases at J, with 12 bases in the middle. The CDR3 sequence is CASSAGRINEKLFF. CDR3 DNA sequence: TGTGCCAGCAGCGCGGGACGGATAAATGAAAAACTGTTTTTT. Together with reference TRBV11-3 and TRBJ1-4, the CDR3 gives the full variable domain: EAGVVQSPRYKIIEKKQPVAFWCNPISGHNTLYWYLQNLGQGPELLIRYENEEAVDDSQLPKDRFSAERLKGVDSTLKIQPAELGDSAVYLCASSAGRINEKLFFGSGTQLSVL.

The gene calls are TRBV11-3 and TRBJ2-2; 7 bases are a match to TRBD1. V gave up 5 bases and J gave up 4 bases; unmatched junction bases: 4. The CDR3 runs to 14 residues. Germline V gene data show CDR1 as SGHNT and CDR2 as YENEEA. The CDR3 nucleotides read TGTGCCAGCAGCAGACAGGGTGGCACCGGGGAGCTGTTTTTT. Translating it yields CASSRQGGTGELFF.

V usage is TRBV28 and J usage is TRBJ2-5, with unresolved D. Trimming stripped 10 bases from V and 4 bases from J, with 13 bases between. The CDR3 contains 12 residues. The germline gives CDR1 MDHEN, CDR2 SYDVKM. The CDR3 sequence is CATITNAETQYF. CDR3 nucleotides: TGTGCCACCATTACAAACGCAGAGACCCAGTACTTC.

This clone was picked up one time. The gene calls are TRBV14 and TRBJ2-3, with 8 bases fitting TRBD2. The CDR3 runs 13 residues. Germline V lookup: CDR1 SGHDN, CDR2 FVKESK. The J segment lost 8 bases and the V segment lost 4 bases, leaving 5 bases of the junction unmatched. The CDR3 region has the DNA TGTGCCAGCAGCCCCTCTCTAGCGGGTACGCAGTATTTT. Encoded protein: CASSPSLAGTQYF.

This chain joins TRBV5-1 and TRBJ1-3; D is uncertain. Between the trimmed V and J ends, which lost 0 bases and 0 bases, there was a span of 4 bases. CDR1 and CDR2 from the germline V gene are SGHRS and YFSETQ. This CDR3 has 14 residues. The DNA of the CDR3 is TGCGCCAGCAGCTTGGTAGGCTCTGGAAACACCATATATTTT. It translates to CASSLVGSGNTIYF.

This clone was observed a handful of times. The CDR3 loop is CASASGSGAFF. In nucleotides, the CDR3 is TGTGCTAGTGCCTCAGGGTCCGGAGCTTTCTTT. The chain couples TRBV12-5 to TRBJ1-1, with D possibly matching TRBD1 (5 bases). Germline loops: CDR1 LGHNT, CDR2 FRNRAP. V was clipped by 7 bases and J by 10 bases, with 13 bases between them. The CDR3 totals 11 residues. Filled out from reference TRBV12-5 and TRBJ1-1, the complete variable domain reads DARVTQTPRHKVTEMGQEVTMRCQPILGHNTVFWYRQTMMQGLELLAYFRNRAPLDDSGMPKDRFSAEMPDATLATLKIQPSEPRDSAVYFCASASGSGAFFGQGTRLTVV.

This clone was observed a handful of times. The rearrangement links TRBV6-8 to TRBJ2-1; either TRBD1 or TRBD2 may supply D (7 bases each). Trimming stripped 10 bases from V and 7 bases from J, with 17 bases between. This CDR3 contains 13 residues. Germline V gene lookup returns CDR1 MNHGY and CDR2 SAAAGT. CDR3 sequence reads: CATQGGGDNEQFF. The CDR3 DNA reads TGTGCCACCCAGGGGGGAGGGGATAATGAGCAGTTCTTC.

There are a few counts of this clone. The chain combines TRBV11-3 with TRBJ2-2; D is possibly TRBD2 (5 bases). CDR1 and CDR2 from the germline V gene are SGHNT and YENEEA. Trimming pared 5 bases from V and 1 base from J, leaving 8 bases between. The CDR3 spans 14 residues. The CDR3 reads CASSLSGNTGELFF. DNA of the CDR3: TGTGCCAGCAGCCTAAGCGGGAACACCGGGGAGCTGTTTTTT.

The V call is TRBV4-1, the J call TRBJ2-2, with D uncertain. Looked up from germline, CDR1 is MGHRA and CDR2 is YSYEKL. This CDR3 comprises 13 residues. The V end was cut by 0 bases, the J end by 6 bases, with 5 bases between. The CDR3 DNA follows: TGCGCCAGCAGCCAAGATTTTGCCGGGGAGCTGTTTTTT. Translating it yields CASSQDFAGELFF.

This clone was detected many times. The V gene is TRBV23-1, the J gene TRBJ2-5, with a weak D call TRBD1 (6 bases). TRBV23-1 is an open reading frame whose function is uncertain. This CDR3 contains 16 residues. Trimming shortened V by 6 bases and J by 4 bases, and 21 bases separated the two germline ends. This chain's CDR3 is CASSRQLGAWGETQYF. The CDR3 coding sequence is TGCGCCAGCAGCCGACAACTGGGGGCCTGGGGAGAGACCCAGTACTTC.

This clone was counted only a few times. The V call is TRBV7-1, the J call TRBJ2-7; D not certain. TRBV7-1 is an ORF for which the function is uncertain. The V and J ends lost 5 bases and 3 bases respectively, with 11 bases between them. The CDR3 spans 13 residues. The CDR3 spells CASSPGPLYEQYF. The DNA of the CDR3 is TGTGCCAGCAGCCCCGGGCCTCTCTACGAGCAGTACTTC.

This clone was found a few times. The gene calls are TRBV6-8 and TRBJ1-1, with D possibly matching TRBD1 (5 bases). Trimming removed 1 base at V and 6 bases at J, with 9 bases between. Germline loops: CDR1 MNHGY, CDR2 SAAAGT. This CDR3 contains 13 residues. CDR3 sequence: CASSYFQGAEAFF. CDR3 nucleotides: TGTGCCAGCAGTTACTTTCAGGGTGCTGAAGCTTTCTTT.

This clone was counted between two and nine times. CDR3 in amino acids: CASSLTFSAGGSTDTQYF. CDR3 DNA: TGTGCCAGCAGCTTAACGTTCTCAGCGGGGGGAAGCACAGATACGCAGTATTTT. V gene TRBV11-3 combines with J gene TRBJ2-3; 9 bases match TRBD2. The CDR3 runs 18 residues. The germline V gene encodes CDR1 SGHNT and CDR2 YENEEA. Germline trimming cut 2 bases from V and 0 bases from J; bases unmatched to any gene: 9.